Reported below is one T cell receptor beta chain. No antigen is known for it. Cell sorting on a FACSAria was used to separate CD4+ and CD8+ T cells from the PBMCs. The CDR3 is 14 amino acids. The germline V gene encodes CDR1 MGHDK and CDR2 SYGVNS. After removal of 5 bases from V and 3 bases from J, the junction contained 5 bases not matched to a gene. This record comes from a study of CD8+ T cells in alopecia areata. Study-wide results and caveats: Scalp repertoires also include resident alphabeta T cells from normal skin.

Sequencing relied on a cDNA template that was reverse transcribed from extracted RNA. Sequencing used immunoSEQ multiplex PCR; TCRdb keeps in-frame clones, though not all of them. The sample lists approximately 100,000 clones, roughly 50% seen once, with roughly 8.8% in the top ten. The source is a human donor in good health. Material for sequencing was CD4+ T cells sorted from blood. V gene TRBV25-1 combines with J gene TRBJ2-3; 7 nucleotides line up with TRBD1. The CDR3 sequence: CASSLGGATDTQYF. Written as DNA, the CDR3 is TGTGCCAGCAGTTTAGGGGGCGCGACAGATACGCAGTATTTT.